These 13 T cell receptor beta chains share one sample of origin, sequenced in a study of cytomegalovirus exposure and HLA in healthy donors (dated by TCRdb to 2017 to 2019). Libraries were constructed by the immunoSEQ multiplex PCR assay. For the multiplex PCR, a mixture combining 60 forward primers for TCR Vbeta segments and 13 reverse primers for TCR Jbeta segments was used. TCRdb's version of the immuneACCESS table is confined to in-frame rearrangements and falls short of the full clone set. An unresolved V gene accounts for under half of the shortfall where checked; the remainder is of unknown origin. In all, the sample holds 150,000 or so clones, and approximately 78% of those were seen once. Roughly 2.5% of the sample lies in the top ten. The sample was PBMCs. All receptors come from a human donor in good health.

The chain joins TRBV2 to TRBJ2-7, with TRBD1 matching 7 bases. The CDR3 is 15 residues long. Trimming took 0 bases from V and 5 from J; bases not matched to a gene: 7. Germline loops: CDR1 SNHLY, CDR2 FYNNEI. The CDR3 protein is CASSEARQGFHEQYF. CDR3 coding DNA: TGTGCCAGCAGTGAAGCCCGACAGGGTTTCCACGAGCAGTACTTC.

The V gene is TRBV5-8, the J gene TRBJ2-7; 10 bases match TRBD1. The V gene's germline CDR1 is SGHTS and CDR2 YDEGEE. The CDR3 is 14 amino acids. V lost 4 bases and J lost 0; bases outside the gene matches: 1. DNA of the CDR3: TGTGCCAGCAGCGGGACAGGGGACTCCTACGAGCAGTACTTC. Protein sequence: CASSGTGDSYEQYF.

The CDR3 protein is CASSIVQEDTEAFF. DNA for the CDR3: TGTGCCAGTAGTATAGTACAGGAAGACACTGAAGCTTTCTTT. The chain carries TRBV19 and TRBJ1-1; perhaps TRBD1 as D (5 bases). The CDR3 loop spans 14 amino acids. V lost 1 base and J lost 3, with 9 bases in between. Germline assignment: CDR1 LNHDA and CDR2 SQIVND (reference sequence).

This clone has only a few counts. The rearrangement links TRBV19 to TRBJ2-7; the match to TRBD1 covers 11 bases. This CDR3 has 15 amino acids. V lost 5 bases, J lost 4 bases, and 7 bases stayed unmatched. Germline lookup yields CDR1 LNHDA and CDR2 SQIVND (reference sequence). The CDR3 here is CASSPRTGGAYEQYF. In nucleotides, the CDR3 is TGTGCCAGTAGTCCTCGGACAGGGGGCGCGTACGAGCAGTACTTC.

The table lists this clone with a few counts. The rearrangement joins TRBV5-5 to TRBJ2-3; possibly TRBD1 for D (5 bases). V lost 0 bases and J 2 bases, leaving 7 bases between the germline ends. This CDR3 comprises 14 residues. Germline V gene data show CDR1 as SGHKS and CDR2 as YYEKEE (reference sequence). The CDR3 protein is CASSLDGATDTQYF. CDR3 nucleotides: TGTGCCAGCAGCTTGGATGGGGCCACAGATACGCAGTATTTT. Combining the CDR3 with reference TRBV5-5 and TRBJ2-3 gives the whole variable domain DAGVTQSPTHLIKTRGQQVTLRCSPISGHKSVSWYQQVLGQGPQFIFQYYEKEERGRGNFPDRFSARQFPNYSSELNVNALLLGDSALYLCASSLDGATDTQYFGPGTRLTVL.

The J gene is TRBJ2-7, the V gene TRBV7-9, with TRBD1 matching 8 bases. V trimming: 5 bases; J trimming: 2 bases; junction bases outside the gene matches: 8. The CDR3 has 15 amino acids. Germline CDR1 SEHNR, CDR2 FQNEAQ (reference sequence). The CDR3 DNA sequence: TGTGCCAGCAGCCAACCACAGGGGGGAACCTACGAGCAGTACTTC. Its protein product is CASSQPQGGTYEQYF.

The V and J genes are TRBV4-1 and TRBJ2-5; tentatively, D is TRBD1 (7 bases). There are 14 residues in the CDR3. CDR1 is MGHRA and CDR2 is YSYEKL in the germline V gene. V lost 1 base, J lost 5 bases, and 11 bases lay in between. The chain's CDR3 is CASSQGQGGETQYF. CDR3 DNA: TGCGCCAGCAGCCAAGGCCAGGGGGGCGAGACCCAGTACTTC.

CDR3 in DNA: TGTGCCAGCAGCGCCTTCCAGGGACTGCACACCGGGGAGCTGTTTTTT. Protein sequence: CASSAFQGLHTGELFF. V and J are TRBV9 and TRBJ2-2; the D gene is possibly TRBD2 (6 bases). V shed 3 bases and J shed 3 bases, with 15 bases lying between them. The CDR3 is 16 amino acids. Germline CDR1 SGDLS, CDR2 YYNGEE. Drawing the rest from reference TRBV9 and TRBJ2-2, the complete variable domain is DSGVTQTPKHLITATGQRVTLRCSPRSGDLSVYWYQQSLDQGLQFLIQYYNGEERAKGNILERFSAQQFPDLHSELNLSSLELGDSALYFCASSAFQGLHTGELFFGEGSRLTVL.

The chain uses TRBV6-5 and TRBJ1-1, with 7 bases matching TRBD1. J was trimmed by 11 bases and V by 0 bases; bases with no gene match: 12. CDR3 size: 15 residues. Germline CDR1 reads MNHEY; CDR2 reads SVGAGI. The CDR3 sequence is CASSYSKLLRGPAFF. In nucleotides, the CDR3 is TGTGCCAGCAGTTACTCGAAGTTGTTAAGGGGGCCTGCTTTCTTT.

The chain employs TRBV7-6 and TRBJ1-1; the match to TRBD1 covers 7 bases. The CDR3 contains 17 residues. From germline, CDR1 is SGHVS and CDR2 FNYEAQ. V shed 4 bases and J 2 bases; nucleotides not matched to a gene: 13. The CDR3 bases are TGTGCCAGCAGCTCCCACCCGACAGGGAACTTTAACACTGAAGCTTTCTTT. This gives the protein CASSSHPTGNFNTEAFF.

In its sample, this clone was seen a few times. V usage is TRBV4-3 and J usage is TRBJ2-7; weak D call: TRBD1 (5 bases). The CDR3 length is 15 residues. V was trimmed by 4 bases and J by 3 bases, leaving 16 bases between them. Germline V gene data show CDR1 as LGHNA and CDR2 as YSLEER. The CDR3 loop reads CASSPSSHQGYEQYF. CDR3 in DNA: TGCGCCAGCAGCCCCTCCTCCCACCAGGGCTACGAGCAGTACTTC.

The genes are TRBV7-8 and TRBJ1-5, with a tentative D call TRBD1 (5 bases). The CDR3 has 15 residues. Trimming left V 4 bases short and J 3 bases short, with 13 bases between. Germline V CDR1 and CDR2: SGHVS, FQNEAQ. The CDR3 coding sequence is TGTGCCAGCAGCTCCGATTCAGGGCACAATCAGCCCCAGCATTTT. The encoded protein is CASSSDSGHNQPQHF.

This clone was counted only a few times. The chain employs TRBV6-1 and TRBJ2-2; TRBD2 is a possible D gene (7 bases). The germline V and J ends were trimmed by 10 bases and 3 bases, with 18 bases remaining between them. CDR3 length: 15 residues. The germline V gene has CDR1 MNHNS and CDR2 SASEGT. The CDR3 coding sequence is TGTGCCACCAATAGCGGGCCAGGGGACACCGGGGAGCTGTTTTTT. Its protein is CATNSGPGDTGELFF.